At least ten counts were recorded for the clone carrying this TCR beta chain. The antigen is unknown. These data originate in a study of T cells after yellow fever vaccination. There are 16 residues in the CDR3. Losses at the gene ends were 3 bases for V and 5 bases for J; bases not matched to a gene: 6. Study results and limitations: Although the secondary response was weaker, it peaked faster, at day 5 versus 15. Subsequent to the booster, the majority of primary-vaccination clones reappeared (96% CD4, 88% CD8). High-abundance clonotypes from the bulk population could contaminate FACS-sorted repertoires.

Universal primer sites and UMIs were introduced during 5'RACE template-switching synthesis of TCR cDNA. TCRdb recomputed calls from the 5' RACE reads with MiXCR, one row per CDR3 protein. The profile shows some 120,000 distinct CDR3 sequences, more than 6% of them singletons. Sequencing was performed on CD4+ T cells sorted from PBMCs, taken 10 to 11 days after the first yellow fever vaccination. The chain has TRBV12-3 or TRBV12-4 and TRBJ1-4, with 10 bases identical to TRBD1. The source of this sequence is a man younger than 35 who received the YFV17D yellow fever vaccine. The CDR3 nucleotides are TGTGCCAGCAGTTTGGGACAGGGGTCTTTAAATGAAAAACTGTTTTTT. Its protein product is CASSLGQGSLNEKLFF.